These 32 T cell receptor beta chains came from one sample sequenced in a study of regulatory T cells in long-lasting Graves disease. The time point is: newly diagnosed GD, antithyroid drugs for less than 3 months. From PBMCs, RNA was extracted and then used to make the TCR library. HTBI primers from iRepertoire and Arm-PCR of CDR3 regions yielded the TCR beta libraries. Each CDR3 protein gets one entry after TCRdb re-called the multiplex PCR reads with MiXCR. The sample yields 550,000 to 700,000 distinct CDR3 sequences, 15% to 20% seen once. This sample also belongs to another study, concerning T cells in Graves' hyperthyroidism and ophthalmopathy.

Sequencing was performed on peripheral blood mononuclear cells (PBMCs), taken at new diagnosis, from a patient treated with antithyroid drugs. All receptors come from a man aged 18-30 years with Graves disease.

About this clonotype: Compared with germline, one end of the junction differs, possibly owing to a read error. The CDR3 spells CSARDTPGSSRSTGTQYF. Here the CDR3 DNA reads TGCAGTGCTAGAGATACCCCTGGGTCTAGCCGTAGCACAGGTACGCAGTATTTT. The chain couples TRBV20-1 to TRBJ2-3; D could derive from TRBD1 or TRBD2 (5 bases each). Looked up from germline, CDR1 is DFQATT and CDR2 is SNEGSKA (reference sequence). The CDR3 is made up of 18 amino acids.

J is TRBJ2-1 and V is TRBV7-9; TRBD2 might be the D (7 bases). This CDR3 has 13 residues. Germline V gene sequence: CDR1 SEHNR, CDR2 FQNEAQ (reference sequence). The ends were cut back, 4 bases at V and 5 bases at J, with 9 bases in the middle. In DNA, the CDR3 is TGTGCCAGCAGCTGGGAGGGGGACAATGAGCAGTTCTTC. It codes for CASSWEGDNEQFF. Looking up the rest from reference TRBV7-9 and TRBJ2-1 gives the full variable domain: DTGVSQNPRHKITKRGQNVTFRCDPISEHNRLYWYRQTLGQGPEFLTYFQNEAQLEKSRLLSDRFSAERPKGSFSTLEIQRTEQGDSAMYLCASSWEGDNEQFFGPGTRLTVL.

This clonotype was observed a few times. V and J are TRBV18 and TRBJ2-7, with no clear D. This CDR3 comprises 15 residues. Germline V gene sequence: CDR1 KGHSH, CDR2 LQKENI. V was cut by 0 bases and J by 3 bases, with 12 bases left in between. For the CDR3, the DNA is TGTGCCAGCTCACCACCTCCTGGGTTTCGCTACGAGCAGTACTTC. It translates to CASSPPPGFRYEQYF.

The chain has TRBV19 and TRBJ2-1; no clear D. The CDR3 covers 15 residues. V was trimmed by 5 bases and J by 3 bases, leaving 14 bases between them. CDR1 LNHDA and CDR2 SQIVND come from the germline V gene (reference sequence). CDR3: CASSALFLGYNEQFF. CDR3 coding DNA: TGTGCCAGTAGTGCTCTCTTCTTGGGCTACAATGAGCAGTTCTTC.

The sample holds a few counts of this clonotype. This rearrangement joins TRBV27 to TRBJ1-4; D may be TRBD1 (5 bases). The CDR3 consists of 15 residues. Trimming pared 1 base from V and 10 bases from J, leaving 16 bases between. Germline V gene lookup returns CDR1 MNHEY and CDR2 SMNVEV (reference sequence). CDR3 sequence: CASSLFVTGDGKLFF. The DNA of the CDR3 is TGTGCCAGCAGTTTATTCGTCACGGGGGACGGAAAACTGTTTTTT.

The chain combines TRBV12-3 or TRBV12-4 with TRBJ2-3; possible D gene TRBD2, 6 bases. V lost 10 bases and J 2 bases, leaving 19 bases between the germline ends. This CDR3 is built from 15 residues. Here the CDR3 reads CATSHSTGVTDTQYF. For the CDR3, the DNA is TGTGCCACATCCCACTCCACGGGGGTCACAGATACGCAGTATTTT.

This clonotype appeared many times. J is TRBJ2-7 and V is TRBV6-1; D may be TRBD1 (5 bases). The CDR3 is made up of 14 amino acids. CDR1 MNHNS and CDR2 SASEGT come from the germline V gene. The germline V and J ends were trimmed by 6 bases and 1 base, with 13 bases remaining between them. This CDR3 reads CASSPRQWSYEQYF. In DNA, the CDR3 is TGTGCCAGCAGCCCCCGACAGTGGTCCTACGAGCAGTACTTC.

The gene calls are TRBV7-6 and TRBJ1-4; D not certain. Germline V gives CDR1 SGHVS, CDR2 FNYEAQ. The CDR3 spans 16 residues. The germline V and J ends were trimmed by 5 bases and 7 bases, with 20 bases remaining between them. DNA of the CDR3: TGTGCCAGCAGCGCCAATCTCCGGGCTGGTGGTGAAAAACTGTTTTTT. Translating gives CASSANLRAGGEKLFF.

Many counts were recorded for this clonotype. This rearrangement joins TRBV5-1 to TRBJ1-1; D gene uncertain. Germline CDR1 reads SGHRS; CDR2 reads YFSETQ. The CDR3 length is 14 residues. V lost 0 bases and J 3 bases, leaving 9 bases between the germline ends. Written as DNA, the CDR3 is TGCGCCAGCAGCTTGGTTCGAGGAGACACTGAAGCTTTCTTT. It yields the protein CASSLVRGDTEAFF.

This clonotype was seen many times. The genes are TRBV7-3 and TRBJ2-3; 7 bases match TRBD1. With 4 bases clipped from V and 0 bases from J, the junction kept 4 bases outside the gene matches. The CDR3 consists of 15 residues. CDR1 is SGHTA, CDR2 FQGTGA, per germline. The DNA of the CDR3 is TGTGCCAGCAGCTCGACAGGGCTCAGCACAGATACGCAGTATTTT. It is translated as CASSSTGLSTDTQYF.

The sample holds a few counts of this clonotype. The chain joins TRBV6-6 to TRBJ2-3; the D gene is possibly TRBD1 (6 bases). V was cut by 0 bases and J by 6 bases, with 13 bases left in between. The germline gives CDR1 MNHNY, CDR2 SVGAGI (reference sequence). This CDR3 has 15 amino acids. Here the CDR3 DNA reads TGTGCCAGCAGTTACTCGGGGGCGGGCAGGGATACGCAGTATTTT. Translated, it gives CASSYSGAGRDTQYF.

The chain recombines TRBV6-2 or TRBV6-3 with TRBJ1-2; possible D gene TRBD1, 6 bases. The CDR3 is 15 amino acids. CDR1 is MNHEY, CDR2 SVGEGT, per germline. The V gene lost 0 bases and the J gene lost 4 bases, with 12 bases spanning the gap. The CDR3 protein is CASSYSTGAPYGYTF. The DNA for the CDR3 is TGTGCCAGCAGTTACTCTACGGGGGCACCCTATGGCTACACCTTC.

The count of this clonotype is one. Possible read error: a much larger clone is one base away. The chain joins TRBV2 to TRBJ1-2; weak D call: TRBD1 (5 bases). Germline V gives CDR1 SNHLY, CDR2 FYNNEI. The CDR3 is 11 amino acids. The CDR3 is CASAFGAGYAF. DNA for the CDR3: TGTGCCAGTGCGTTCGGGGCTGGCTACGCCTTC.

This clonotype was counted at least ten times. The V call is TRBV29-1, the J call TRBJ2-3; possible D gene TRBD2, 5 bases. Germline lookup yields CDR1 SQVTM and CDR2 ANQGSEA. Between the trimmed V and J ends, which lost 5 bases and 4 bases, there was a span of 10 bases. The length of the CDR3 is 12 residues. Here the CDR3 DNA reads TGCAGCGTTATACTAGGTTCAGATACGCAGTATTTT. It specifies CSVILGSDTQYF.

The rearrangement joins TRBV5-1 to TRBJ2-3; weak D call: TRBD1 (5 bases). The CDR3 sequence is 14 residues long. Per germline, CDR1 SGHRS and CDR2 YFSETQ. V lost 0 bases to trimming and J lost 4 bases, with 9 bases between them. The CDR3, as DNA: TGCGCCAGCAGCTTGGCAGGGATTGCAGATACGCAGTATTTT. This sequence encodes CASSLAGIADTQYF.

This clonotype was recorded at least ten times. At one end the junction does not follow the germline gene, possibly because of a read error. The V call is TRBV28, the J call TRBJ1-1, with 7 bases lining up with TRBD1. The V gene's germline CDR1 is MDHEN and CDR2 SYDVKM. This CDR3 contains 13 residues. DNA of the CDR3: TGCGCCAGCAGCTCGACAGGGAGGACTGAAGCTTTCTTT. The encoded protein is CASSSTGRTEAFF.

At least ten counts were recorded for this clonotype. This rearrangement joins TRBV30 to TRBJ2-7; TRBD2 matches at 10 bases. The CDR3 runs 14 residues. The junction had 6 bases not matched to a gene; V was cut back by 2 bases and J by 5 bases. Germline V gives CDR1 GTSNPN, CDR2 SVGIG (reference sequence). The CDR3 sequence is CAWSLGLAGDEQYF. Here the CDR3 DNA reads TGTGCCTGGAGTCTTGGGCTAGCGGGAGACGAGCAGTACTTC.

This clonotype was seen at least ten times. Sequence at one end of the junction differs from germline and may be a read error. The chain is built from TRBV27 and TRBJ2-1; D gene uncertain. The CDR3 has 15 amino acids. Germline lookup yields CDR1 MNHEY and CDR2 SMNVEV (reference sequence). CDR3 in DNA: TGCGCCAGCAGTTTATCGCAATTGGCTGGAGATGAGCAGTTCTTC. Translating it yields CASSLSQLAGDEQFF.

This clonotype was detected a few times. The chain links TRBV27 to TRBJ1-1; TRBD1 matches 8 bases. Germline V CDR1 and CDR2: MNHEY, SMNVEV (reference sequence). The CDR3 totals 16 residues. J lost 2 bases, V lost 2 bases, and 7 bases had no gene match. The DNA of the CDR3 is TGTGCCAGCAGTTTAGGGACAGGAGGGGATAACACTGAAGCTTTCTTT. Amino acid sequence: CASSLGTGGDNTEAFF.

This clonotype was picked up many times. This chain's CDR3 is CASSSYRDYEQYF. The CDR3 DNA follows: TGTGCCAGCAGCTCCTACAGGGACTACGAGCAGTACTTC. The chain employs TRBV7-6 and TRBJ2-7, with a possible D match to TRBD1 (6 bases). The CDR3 is 13 amino acids. The V gene's germline CDR1 is SGHVS and CDR2 FNYEAQ. The ends were cut back, 4 bases at V and 3 bases at J, with 10 bases in the middle. The full variable domain, in which reference TRBV7-6 and TRBJ2-7 provide the parts outside the CDR3, is GAGVSQSPRYKVTKRGQDVALRCDPISGHVSLYWYRQALGQGPEFLTYFNYEAQQDKSGLPNDRFSAERPEGSISTLTIQRTEQRDSAMYRCASSSYRDYEQYFGPGTRLTVT.

The sample holds many counts of this clonotype. The chain links TRBV6-5 to TRBJ1-1; TRBD1 agrees at 7 bases. CDR1 is MNHEY, CDR2 SVGAGI, per germline. V trimming: 0 bases; J trimming: 5 bases; junction bases outside the gene matches: 9. The CDR3 runs 16 residues. CDR3 protein: CASSYSRGPIATEAFF. The CDR3 DNA is TGTGCCAGCAGTTACTCGAGGGGGCCCATCGCTACTGAAGCTTTCTTT.

The genes are TRBV7-9 and TRBJ1-5, with TRBD1 matching over 8 bases. The CDR3 spans 14 residues. The V gene's germline CDR1 is SEHNR and CDR2 FQNEAQ (reference sequence). The ends lost 4 bases at V and 5 bases at J; junction bases unmatched: 4. The CDR3 region has the DNA TGTGCCAGCAGCTCGAACAGGGGGGATCAGCCCCAGCATTTT. It translates to CASSSNRGDQPQHF.

This clonotype came up a few times. V gene TRBV12-3 or TRBV12-4 combines with J gene TRBJ2-1; 9 bases are shared with TRBD2. V was pared by 7 bases and J by 0 bases, with 4 bases of the junction left unmatched. The CDR3 spans 15 residues. The CDR3 sequence is CASTPAGGSYNEQFF. The CDR3 DNA reads as TGTGCCAGCACTCCAGCGGGGGGCTCCTACAATGAGCAGTTCTTC.

The V gene is TRBV5-1, the J gene TRBJ1-1, with a possible D match to TRBD1 (5 bases). The CDR3 spans 13 residues. V lost 0 bases, J lost 4 bases, and 7 bases lay in between. CDR1 SGHRS and CDR2 YFSETQ come from the germline V gene. The CDR3 DNA reads as TGCGCCAGCAGCTTGGAGGGACCCACTGAAGCTTTCTTT. Translation gives CASSLEGPTEAFF.

In DNA form, the CDR3 reads TGTGCCAGCAGCGTAGGGGGGGAAAACAATGAGCAGTTCTTC. This gives the protein CASSVGGENNEQFF. This sequence joins TRBV9 and TRBJ2-1; D possibly corresponds to TRBD2 (6 bases). The germline gives CDR1 SGDLS, CDR2 YYNGEE. Trimming took 0 bases from V and 5 from J, leaving 9 bases between them. This CDR3 region has 14 residues.

About this clonotype: The CDR3 does not close with the conserved phenylalanine or tryptophan, likely indicating a read error. The chain has TRBV18 and TRBJ2-1; TRBD2 might be the D (6 bases). This CDR3 spans 17 amino acids. The V gene lost 0 bases and the J gene lost 8 bases, with 20 bases spanning the gap. Germline CDR1 is KGHSH and CDR2 is LQKENI. This CDR3 is CASSPPGLTTSYHEQFY. CDR3 nucleotide sequence: TGTGCCAGCTCACCACCGGGACTCACTACAAGCTATCATGAGCAGTTCTAC.

This clonotype has a count of ten or more. This sequence joins TRBV28 and TRBJ2-1; 7 positions agree with TRBD1. V shed 3 bases and J 5 bases; nucleotides not matched to a gene: 10. The CDR3 totals 16 residues. Germline V lookup: CDR1 MDHEN, CDR2 SYDVKM. CDR3 nucleotide sequence: TGTGCCAGCAGTTTCGGAGACAGGGATTATAACAATGAGCAGTTCTTC. Translating it yields CASSFGDRDYNNEQFF.

This chain joins TRBV5-6 and TRBJ2-1, with TRBD2 matching over 12 bases. V lost 2 bases to trimming and J lost 10 bases; unmatched junction nucleotides: 7. Germline lookup yields CDR1 SGHDT and CDR2 YYEEEE. The CDR3 contains 15 residues. CDR3 residues: CASSLAGLAGREQFF. CDR3 bases: TGTGCCAGCAGCTTAGCCGGACTAGCGGGACGGGAGCAGTTCTTC.

There are a few counts of this clonotype. The chain carries TRBV20-1 and TRBJ1-2; 9 positions agree with TRBD1. Germline lookup yields CDR1 DFQATT and CDR2 SNEGSKA (reference sequence). V shed 1 base and J 3 bases; nucleotides not matched to a gene: 6. The CDR3 contains 15 residues. The CDR3 sequence: CSARVYRGPHYGYTF. The CDR3 nucleotides read TGCAGTGCTAGAGTTTACAGGGGGCCGCACTATGGCTACACCTTC.

This clonotype was counted ten times or more. The chain carries TRBV5-1 and TRBJ2-3; 10 bases align to TRBD2. Germline trimming cut 5 bases from V and 4 bases from J; bases unmatched to any gene: 4. CDR3 size: 14 residues. In germline, CDR1 is SGHRS, CDR2 YFSETQ. CDR3 protein: CASRPSGSPDTQYF. CDR3 DNA: TGCGCCAGCAGACCTAGCGGGAGCCCAGATACGCAGTATTTT.

This clonotype was picked up many times. This chain uses TRBV6-1 with TRBJ2-7; maybe TRBD2 (5 bases). Per the germline V gene, CDR1 is MNHNS and CDR2 is SASEGT. The CDR3 length is 12 residues. V lost 8 bases and J 5 bases, leaving 13 bases between the germline ends. CDR3 sequence (DNA): TGTGCCAGCGGGTTCCCGGGAAACGAGCAGTACTTC. Encoded protein: CASGFPGNEQYF.

This clonotype was detected ten times or more. The gene calls are TRBV5-1 and TRBJ2-7, with 13 bases that match TRBD2. This CDR3 has 15 amino acids. The V gene's germline CDR1 is SGHRS and CDR2 YFSETQ. V shed 2 bases and J 5 bases; nucleotides not matched to a gene: 4. The CDR3 DNA sequence: TGCGCCAGCAGCTTAGGACTAGCGGGAGTCCACGAGCAGTACTTC. Amino acids: CASSLGLAGVHEQYF.